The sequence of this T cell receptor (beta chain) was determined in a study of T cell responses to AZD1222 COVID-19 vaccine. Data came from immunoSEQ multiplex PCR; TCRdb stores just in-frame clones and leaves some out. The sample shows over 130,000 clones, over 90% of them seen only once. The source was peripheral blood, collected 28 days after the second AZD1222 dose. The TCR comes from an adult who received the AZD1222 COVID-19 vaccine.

This CDR3 is CASSKLSLAELLIGNEQFF. CDR3 coding DNA: TGTGCCAGCAGCAAATTGAGCCTAGCGGAGCTCTTAATTGGGAATGAGCAGTTCTTC. This sequence joins TRBV21-1 and TRBJ2-1; the table calls TRBD2, which could not be checked here. TRBV21-1 is annotated as a pseudogene. The CDR3 runs to 19 residues.